Each of the 14 T cell receptor beta chains below was sequenced from the same sample in a study of patients and donors after allogeneic stem cell transplantation. TCRdb fed the RT-PCR reads into MiXCR, producing one record per CDR3 protein. This table has around 150,000 distinct CDR3 sequences, approximately 37% appearing once. Sample: blood, either unsorted or a sorted T cell fraction (not recorded which). The origin of the receptors is a human donor who was either an allogeneic HSCT recipient or a stem cell or donor lymphocyte infusion donor (not recorded which). It is not recorded whose cells these are; they may come from a transplant donor.

V and J are TRBV5-1 and TRBJ2-7; perhaps D is TRBD1 or TRBD2 (5 bases each). The CDR3 extends over 14 amino acids. Trimming left V 0 bases short and J 0 bases short, with 7 bases between. CDR1 is SGHRS, CDR2 YFSETQ, per germline. The CDR3 nucleotides are TGCGCCAGCAGCTTGGAGGGGAGCTCCTACGAGCAGTACTTC. It specifies CASSLEGSSYEQYF.

Here the CDR3 DNA reads TGTGCCAGCAGCTTAGCGGGTCAGCGGGGTTACAATGAGCAGTTCTTC. It encodes CASSLAGQRGYNEQFF. The V gene is TRBV7-6, the J gene TRBJ2-1, with 7 bases aligning to TRBD2. V lost 0 bases, J lost 4 bases, and 6 bases stayed unmatched. The CDR3 is 16 residues long. Germline CDR1 reads SGHVS; CDR2 reads FNYEAQ.

This clonotype appeared a few times. J is TRBJ1-6 and V is TRBV27; D is unresolved. Germline loops: CDR1 MNHEY, CDR2 SMNVEV (reference sequence). Trimming cost V 3 bases and J 7 bases, with 7 bases left between them. The CDR3 is made up of 13 amino acids. CDR3 residues: CASSFGWNSPLHF. For the CDR3, the DNA is TGTGCCAGCAGTTTTGGGTGGAATTCACCCCTCCACTTT.

This clonotype appeared a single time. The V and J genes are TRBV12-3 or TRBV12-4 and TRBJ1-5, with D unclear. This CDR3 is built from 13 residues. Trimming stripped 3 bases from V and 5 bases from J, with 8 bases between. The CDR3 spells CASSFVGYQPQHF. CDR3 bases: TGTGCCAGCAGTTTCGTGGGGTATCAGCCCCAGCATTTT.

This clonotype was seen a handful of times. The chain couples TRBV9 to TRBJ2-5, with D tentatively TRBD2 (5 bases). The CDR3 totals 14 residues. Germline V lookup: CDR1 SGDLS, CDR2 YYNGEE. The V end lost 3 bases, the J end lost 1 base, and 10 bases lay between the germline ends. The CDR3 reads CASSAGLSQETQYF. CDR3 sequence (DNA): TGTGCCAGCAGCGCAGGACTGAGCCAAGAGACCCAGTACTTC. The variable domain in full, with the rest retrieved from reference TRBV9 and TRBJ2-5, is DSGVTQTPKHLITATGQRVTLRCSPRSGDLSVYWYQQSLDQGLQFLIQYYNGEERAKGNILERFSAQQFPDLHSELNLSSLELGDSALYFCASSAGLSQETQYFGPGTRLLVL.

The V and J genes are TRBV29-1 and TRBJ1-3, with D perhaps matching TRBD1 (6 bases). This CDR3 has 14 amino acids. Trimming shortened V by 7 bases and J by 4 bases, and 17 bases separated the two germline ends. The germline V gene has CDR1 SQVTM and CDR2 ANQGSEA. Here the CDR3 reads CSAGEQGSGNTIYF. The CDR3 DNA sequence: TGCAGCGCAGGAGAGCAGGGGAGCGGAAACACCATATATTTT.

V and J are TRBV28 and TRBJ1-4; possible D gene TRBD1, 5 bases. The CDR3 extends over 14 amino acids. V lost 7 bases and J 10 bases, leaving 19 bases between the germline ends. Germline loops: CDR1 MDHEN, CDR2 SYDVKM. The CDR3 sequence is CASTLGGVGGKLFF. The DNA of the CDR3 is TGTGCCAGCACCCTCGGGGGGGTGGGCGGAAAACTGTTTTTT.

The rearrangement joins TRBV6-2 or TRBV6-3 to TRBJ1-1, with D possibly TRBD1 on 6 matching bases. CDR1 MNHEY and CDR2 SVGEGT come from the germline V gene. The CDR3 length is 13 residues. The V end lost 6 bases, the J end lost 13 bases, and 21 bases lay between the germline ends. CDR3 bases: TGTGCCAGCAGCCCCCCAGGGGAACCGAATGGTTTCTTT. It specifies CASSPPGEPNGFF.

This clonotype was counted between two and nine times. The V call is TRBV20-1, the J call TRBJ1-1; D may be TRBD1 (5 bases). CDR1 DFQATT and CDR2 SNEGSKA come from the germline V gene (reference sequence). This CDR3 spans 12 amino acids. Trimming shortened V by 6 bases and J by 1 base, and 9 bases separated the two germline ends. CDR3 sequence reads: CSASGTNTEAFF. The CDR3 coding sequence is TGCAGTGCCTCGGGGACGAACACTGAAGCTTTCTTT.

This clonotype was counted many times. This sequence joins TRBV29-1 and TRBJ1-1; 7 bases map to TRBD1. The CDR3 spans 13 residues. Per germline, CDR1 SQVTM and CDR2 ANQGSEA. V lost 2 bases and J lost 1; bases outside the gene matches: 1. CDR3 amino acids: CSVERQGNTEAFF. DNA of the CDR3: TGCAGCGTTGAAAGACAGGGGAACACTGAAGCTTTCTTT.

This clonotype was seen a handful of times. The V gene is TRBV12-3 or TRBV12-4, the J gene TRBJ1-1; D gene uncertain. This CDR3 is built from 12 residues. The V end lost 6 bases, the J end lost 7 bases, and 12 bases lay between the germline ends. As DNA, the CDR3 is TGTGCCAGCAGGCCCGGGATCCTTGAAGCTTTCTTT. Translated: CASRPGILEAFF.

The genes are TRBV29-1 and TRBJ1-2; a possible D gene is TRBD1 (5 bases). From germline, CDR1 is SQVTM and CDR2 ANQGSEA. V gave up 4 bases and J gave up 0 bases, with 12 bases separating them. CDR3 size: 14 residues. CDR3 DNA sequence: TGCAGCGTTGTCCTGACAGTGACTAACTATGGCTACACCTTC. It specifies CSVVLTVTNYGYTF.

The sample holds one count of this clonotype. This chain connects TRBV6-5 to TRBJ1-2; D unclear. CDR1 and CDR2 from the germline V gene are MNHEY and SVGAGI. Trimming took off 6 bases at V and 8 bases at J, with 10 bases between the two ends. The CDR3 contains 11 residues. The CDR3 nucleotides are TGTGCCAGCAGCCCCGGTCTCGGCTACACCTTC. Protein: CASSPGLGYTF.

In this sample, this clonotype turned up a few times. J is TRBJ1-5 and V is TRBV4-2; 7 bases agree with TRBD1. Germline CDR1 and CDR2: LGHNA and YNFKEQ. The CDR3 covers 17 residues. The junction had 10 bases not matched to a gene; V was cut back by 0 bases and J by 5 bases. DNA for the CDR3: TGTGCCAGCAGCCAAGATAAGGGAGACAGGGTGGATCAGCCCCAGCATTTT. Amino acid sequence: CASSQDKGDRVDQPQHF.